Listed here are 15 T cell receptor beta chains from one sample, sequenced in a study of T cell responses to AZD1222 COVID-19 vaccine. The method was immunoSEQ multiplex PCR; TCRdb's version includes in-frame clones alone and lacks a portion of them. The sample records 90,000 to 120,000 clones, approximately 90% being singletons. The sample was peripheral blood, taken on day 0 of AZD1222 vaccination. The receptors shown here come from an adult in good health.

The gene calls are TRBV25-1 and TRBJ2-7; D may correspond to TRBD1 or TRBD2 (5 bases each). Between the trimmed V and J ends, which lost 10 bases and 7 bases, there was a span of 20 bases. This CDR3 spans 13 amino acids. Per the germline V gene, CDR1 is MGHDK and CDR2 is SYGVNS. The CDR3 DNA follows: TGTGCCATCTCCCCCGGGACCACGAGGGAGCAGTACTTC. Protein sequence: CAISPGTTREQYF.

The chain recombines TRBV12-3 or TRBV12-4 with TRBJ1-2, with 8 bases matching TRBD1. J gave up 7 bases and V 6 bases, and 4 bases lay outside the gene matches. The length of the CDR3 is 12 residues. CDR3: CASSVQGVGYTF. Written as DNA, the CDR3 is TGTGCCAGCAGCGTACAGGGGGTTGGCTACACCTTC.

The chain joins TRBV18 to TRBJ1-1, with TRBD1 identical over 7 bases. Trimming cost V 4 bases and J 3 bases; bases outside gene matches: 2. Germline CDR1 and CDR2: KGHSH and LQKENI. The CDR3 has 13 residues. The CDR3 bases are TGTGCCAGCTCACTGGGGACAGACACTGAAGCTTTCTTT. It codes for CASSLGTDTEAFF.

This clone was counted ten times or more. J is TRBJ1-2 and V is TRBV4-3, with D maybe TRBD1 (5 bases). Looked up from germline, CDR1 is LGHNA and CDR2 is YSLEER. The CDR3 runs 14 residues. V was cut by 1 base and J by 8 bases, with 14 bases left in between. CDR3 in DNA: TGCGCCAGCAGCCAAGGCGAGGGGCGTCAAGGCTACACCTTC. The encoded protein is CASSQGEGRQGYTF.

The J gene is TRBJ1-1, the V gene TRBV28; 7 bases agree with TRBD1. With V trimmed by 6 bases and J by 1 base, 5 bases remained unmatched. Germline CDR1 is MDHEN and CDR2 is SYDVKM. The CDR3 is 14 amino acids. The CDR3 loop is CASRPQGGNTEAFF. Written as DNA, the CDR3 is TGTGCCAGCAGACCCCAGGGGGGGAACACTGAAGCTTTCTTT.

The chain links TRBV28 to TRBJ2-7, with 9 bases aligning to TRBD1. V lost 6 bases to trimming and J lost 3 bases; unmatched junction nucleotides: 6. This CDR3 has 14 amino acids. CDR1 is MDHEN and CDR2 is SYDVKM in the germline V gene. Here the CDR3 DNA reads TGTGCCAGCAGACCGGGACAGGGTCTCTACGAGCAGTACTTC. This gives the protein CASRPGQGLYEQYF.

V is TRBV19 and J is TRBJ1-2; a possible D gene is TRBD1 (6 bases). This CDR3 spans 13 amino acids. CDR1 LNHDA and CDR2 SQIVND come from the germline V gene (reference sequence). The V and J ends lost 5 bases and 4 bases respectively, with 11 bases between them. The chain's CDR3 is CASSEGQSYGYTF. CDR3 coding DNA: TGTGCCAGTAGTGAGGGACAATCCTATGGCTACACCTTC.

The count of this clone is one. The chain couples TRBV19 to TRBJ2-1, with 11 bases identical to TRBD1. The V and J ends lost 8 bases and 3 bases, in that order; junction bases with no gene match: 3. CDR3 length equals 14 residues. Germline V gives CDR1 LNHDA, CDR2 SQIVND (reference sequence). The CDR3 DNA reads TGTGCCAGTCGGGACAGGGGGAACTACAATGAGCAGTTCTTC. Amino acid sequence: CASRDRGNYNEQFF.

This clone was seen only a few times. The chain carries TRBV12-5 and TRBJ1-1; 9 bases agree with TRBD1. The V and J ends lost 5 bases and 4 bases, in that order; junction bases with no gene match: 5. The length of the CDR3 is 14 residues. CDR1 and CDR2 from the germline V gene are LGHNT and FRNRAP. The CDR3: CASGIQGAGTEAFF. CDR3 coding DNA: TGTGCTAGTGGTATACAGGGGGCAGGCACTGAAGCTTTCTTT.

CDR3 loop: CASSQVSPGLAGGRSSYNEQFF. The CDR3 nucleotides are TGCGCCAGCAGCCAAGTTAGCCCGGGACTAGCGGGAGGAAGGAGCTCCTACAATGAGCAGTTCTTC. The rearrangement joins TRBV4-3 to TRBJ2-1, with 15 bases that match TRBD2. This CDR3 has 22 amino acids. J was trimmed by 0 bases and V by 1 base; bases with no gene match: 13. CDR1 and CDR2 from the germline V gene are LGHNA and YSLEER.

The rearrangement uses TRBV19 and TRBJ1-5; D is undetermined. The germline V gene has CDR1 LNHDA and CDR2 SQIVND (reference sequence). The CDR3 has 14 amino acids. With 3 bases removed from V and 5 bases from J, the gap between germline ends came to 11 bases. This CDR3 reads CASSMNPEDQPQHF. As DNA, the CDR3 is TGTGCCAGTAGTATGAACCCGGAAGATCAGCCCCAGCATTTT.

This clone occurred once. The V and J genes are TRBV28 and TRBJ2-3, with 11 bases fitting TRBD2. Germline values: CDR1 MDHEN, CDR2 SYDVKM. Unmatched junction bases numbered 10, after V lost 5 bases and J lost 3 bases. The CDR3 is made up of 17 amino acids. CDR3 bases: TGTGCCAGCAGTAACTACCTACTAGCGGGGGAGACAGATACGCAGTATTTT. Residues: CASSNYLLAGETDTQYF.

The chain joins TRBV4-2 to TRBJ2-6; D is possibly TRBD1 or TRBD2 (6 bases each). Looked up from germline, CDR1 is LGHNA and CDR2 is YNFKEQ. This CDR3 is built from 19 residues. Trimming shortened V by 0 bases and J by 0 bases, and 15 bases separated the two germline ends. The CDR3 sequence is CASSQDRTGRISGANVLTF. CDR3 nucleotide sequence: TGTGCCAGCAGCCAAGATCGAACAGGGAGGATCTCTGGGGCCAACGTCCTGACTTTC.

DNA of the CDR3: TGTGCCAGCAGCTTAAGTTCTGGGTACTATGGCTACACCTTC. Its protein is CASSLSSGYYGYTF. The rearrangement links TRBV7-2 to TRBJ1-2; D remains unclear. The V gene's germline CDR1 is SGHTA and CDR2 FQGNSA. The CDR3 runs 14 residues. Trimming took 2 bases from V and 3 from J, leaving 10 bases between them.

The CDR3 reads CAISAGSNTIYF. The CDR3 coding sequence is TGTGCCATCAGTGCTGGGTCGAACACCATATATTTT. The chain joins TRBV10-3 to TRBJ1-3, with unresolved D. The CDR3 has 12 residues. Germline V CDR1 and CDR2: ENHRY, SYGVKD. V dropped 4 bases and J dropped 7 bases, with 8 bases sitting between them.